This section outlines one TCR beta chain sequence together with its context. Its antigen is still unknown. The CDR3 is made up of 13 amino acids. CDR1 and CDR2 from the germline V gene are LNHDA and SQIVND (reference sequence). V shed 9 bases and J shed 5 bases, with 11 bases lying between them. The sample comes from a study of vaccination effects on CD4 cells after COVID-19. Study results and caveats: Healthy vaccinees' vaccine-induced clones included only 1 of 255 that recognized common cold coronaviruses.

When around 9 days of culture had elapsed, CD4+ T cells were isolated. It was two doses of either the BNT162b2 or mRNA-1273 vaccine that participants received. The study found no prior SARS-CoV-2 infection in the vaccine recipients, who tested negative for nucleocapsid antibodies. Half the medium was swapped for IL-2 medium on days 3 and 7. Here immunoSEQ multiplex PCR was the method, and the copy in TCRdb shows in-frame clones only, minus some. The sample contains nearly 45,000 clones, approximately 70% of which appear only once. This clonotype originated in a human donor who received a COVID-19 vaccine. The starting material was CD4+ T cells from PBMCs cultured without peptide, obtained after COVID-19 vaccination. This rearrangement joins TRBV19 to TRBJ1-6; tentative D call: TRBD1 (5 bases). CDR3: CASGTDHNSPLHF. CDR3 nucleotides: TGTGCCAGCGGGACTGACCATAATTCACCCCTCCACTTT. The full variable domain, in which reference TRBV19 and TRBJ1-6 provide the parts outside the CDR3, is DGGITQSPKYLFRKEGQNVTLSCEQNLNHDAMYWYRQDPGQGLRLIYYSQIVNDFQKGDIAEGYSVSREKKESFPLTVTSAQKNPTAFYLCASGTDHNSPLHFGNGTRLTVT.